This paragraph reports one T cell receptor beta chain. This CDR3 has 18 residues. Trimming left V 4 bases short and J 0 bases short, with 20 bases between. The germline V gene encodes CDR1 MGHRA and CDR2 YSYEKL. Individuals who donated were healthy Caucasians from Russia aged roughly 6 to 100. A J-beta primer mix and a sample-barcoded 5' primer were used in a second PCR of about 7 to 12 cycles. TCRdb reprocessed the 5' RACE reads via MiXCR and lists one record per CDR3 protein. Of around 1,000,000 distinct CDR3 sequences listed, approximately 25% are singletons. The sample is drawn from a study of blood T cells in healthy people across ages. These data were likewise used in another study, on T cells of mothers and their children.

The V call is TRBV4-1, the J call TRBJ2-3; D may be TRBD1 or TRBD2 (5 bases each). The sequenced sample was blood. This clonotype was sampled from a girl aged 2-10 years in good health. The CDR3 is CASSRGAGTAASTDTQYF. CDR3 in DNA: TGCGCCAGCAGCCGTGGAGCCGGGACGGCCGCTAGCACAGATACGCAGTATTTT.